Here is one T cell receptor (beta chain) with its context. Many counts were recorded for this clonotype. Its antigen is still unknown. No much larger clonotype is one base removed from it; base qualities were not supplied. For sequencing, an Illumina HiSeq 1500 was employed. TCRdb reran the public reads through fastp at Q25 and MiXCR, keeping productive beta chains. All rows with the same CDR3 protein become a single entry with the most common DNA and genes. The sample table lists fewer than 550,000 distinct CDR3 sequences, about 15% of them with a count of one. The ten largest make up roughly a quarter of the sample. CDR1 and CDR2 (SEHNR, FQNEAQ) derive from the germline V gene (reference sequence). V was cut back by 4 bases and J by 7 bases, leaving a gap of 17 bases between them. The CDR3 runs 15 residues from the cysteine to the phenylalanine. The kept DNA is CDR3 alone, 45 bases in frame from the first base.

This entry belongs to a study of T cell repertoires in cytomegalovirus infection (dated by TCRdb to about 2019). In terms of the full investigation: The HLA type of each donor mattered for the analysis, because public TCR beta signatures pointed to carriage of CMV infection along with the matching HLA type.

Beyond this particular receptor, the publication reports: In the ex vivo response, HLA-C-restricted CMV-specific TCR beta clonotypes were dominant, and in two of eight donors the single most frequent clonotype came from this HLA-C-restricted group. Cumulative frequency of public TCR beta family members discriminated carriers of CMV infection plus the relevant HLA type in this cohort and an independent 352-donor cohort.

The sequence is built from TRBV7-9 and TRBJ2-1; the D gene is perhaps TRBD1 or TRBD2, as each covers 5 bases. Sequencing was done on a sample of CD8+ T cells from PBMCs. The TCR sequence derives from a human donor in good health (CMV status not recorded). Some clones in this sample may be carry-over from other donors' samples. The nucleotides read TGTGCCAGCAGCTCCGCAGCCGGGGCCCCGAATGAGCAGTTCTTC. Translated, it reads CASSSAAGAPNEQFF.